The sequence of this T cell receptor beta chain was determined in a study of a mutant IDH1 vaccine in newly diagnosed glioma. Only in-frame clones appear in the TCRdb table, and some are missing; sequencing was by immunoSEQ multiplex PCR. This table has about 94,000 clones, under 90% appearing once. Described time point: week 47, end of study. Mutant IDH1 20-mer peptide, at 300 ug, made up each vaccine dose, with topical imiquimod. A word on this clone: What it binds is unknown.

The CDR3 totals 14 residues. V was clipped by 1 base and J by 6 bases, with 11 bases between them. Germline CDR1 is SGHRS and CDR2 is YFSETQ. This receptor was identified in a woman aged 45-65 years with glioma. The gene calls are TRBV5-1 and TRBJ2-1; D might be TRBD1 (6 bases). Sequenced material: PBMCs, taken from a glioma patient whose treatment included an IDH1 peptide vaccine. The CDR3 sequence: CASSLIQGGNEQFF. The CDR3 DNA reads as TGCGCCAGCAGCTTGATACAGGGCGGCAATGAGCAGTTCTTC.